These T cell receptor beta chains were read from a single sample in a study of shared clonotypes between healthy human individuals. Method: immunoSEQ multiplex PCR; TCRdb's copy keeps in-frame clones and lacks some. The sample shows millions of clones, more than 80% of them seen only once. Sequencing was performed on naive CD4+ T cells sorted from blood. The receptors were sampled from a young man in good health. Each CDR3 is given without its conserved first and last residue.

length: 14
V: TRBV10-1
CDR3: ASSPRQGRTGLTQY

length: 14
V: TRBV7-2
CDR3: ASSSSVGWRADTQY

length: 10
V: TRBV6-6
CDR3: ASSADGGEQF

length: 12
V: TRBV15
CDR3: ATSRDPDRGGYT

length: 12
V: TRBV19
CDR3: ASSSTGVNSPLH

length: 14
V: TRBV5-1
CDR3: ASSLAVQLGADTQY

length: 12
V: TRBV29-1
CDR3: SVETGLSYYGYT

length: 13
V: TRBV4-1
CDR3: ASSLGTGSGIEQF

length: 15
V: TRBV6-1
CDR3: ASGEGGAGRMNTEAF

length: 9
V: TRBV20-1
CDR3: SASRGNTIY

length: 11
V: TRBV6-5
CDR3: ASSYGTGNTIY

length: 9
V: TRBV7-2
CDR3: ASSLAATQY

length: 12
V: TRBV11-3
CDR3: ASSSDGNTGELF

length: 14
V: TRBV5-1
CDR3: ASSLGASGATDTQY

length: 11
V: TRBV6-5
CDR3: ASSGSSGNTIY

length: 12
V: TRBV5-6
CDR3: ATYLRGLKIEAF

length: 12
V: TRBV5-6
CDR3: ASSWTVANYGYT

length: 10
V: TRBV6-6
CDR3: ASSPVSYEQY

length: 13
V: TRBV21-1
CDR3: ASSKNPEDLDEQY

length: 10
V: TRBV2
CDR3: ASSDRDKTQY

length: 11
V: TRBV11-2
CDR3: ASSLGAQETQY

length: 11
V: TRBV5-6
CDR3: ASSLADSRVQY

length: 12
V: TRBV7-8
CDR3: ASSPNHGSDTQY

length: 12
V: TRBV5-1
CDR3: ASSGIDNSETQY

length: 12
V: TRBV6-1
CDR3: ASRDGYMNTEAF

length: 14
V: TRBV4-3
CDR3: ASSQGGLAGVYEQY

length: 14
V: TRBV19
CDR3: ASSIRIHFPYNEQF

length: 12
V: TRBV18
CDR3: ASSRGQVDYGYT

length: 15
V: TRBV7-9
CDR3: ASSLGRDRGIYYEQY

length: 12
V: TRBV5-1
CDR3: ASSFAGPGGELF

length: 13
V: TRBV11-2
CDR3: ASSSLQGTNEKLF

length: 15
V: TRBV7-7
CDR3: ASSFGILQGRNQPQH

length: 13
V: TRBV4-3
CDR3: ASSQEPGQHYEQY

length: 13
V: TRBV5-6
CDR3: ASSFWGTSNQPQH

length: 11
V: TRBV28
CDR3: ASSRRENYGYT

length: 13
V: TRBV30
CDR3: AWSVSGHRNTEAF

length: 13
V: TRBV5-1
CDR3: ASSLDSSYNSPLH